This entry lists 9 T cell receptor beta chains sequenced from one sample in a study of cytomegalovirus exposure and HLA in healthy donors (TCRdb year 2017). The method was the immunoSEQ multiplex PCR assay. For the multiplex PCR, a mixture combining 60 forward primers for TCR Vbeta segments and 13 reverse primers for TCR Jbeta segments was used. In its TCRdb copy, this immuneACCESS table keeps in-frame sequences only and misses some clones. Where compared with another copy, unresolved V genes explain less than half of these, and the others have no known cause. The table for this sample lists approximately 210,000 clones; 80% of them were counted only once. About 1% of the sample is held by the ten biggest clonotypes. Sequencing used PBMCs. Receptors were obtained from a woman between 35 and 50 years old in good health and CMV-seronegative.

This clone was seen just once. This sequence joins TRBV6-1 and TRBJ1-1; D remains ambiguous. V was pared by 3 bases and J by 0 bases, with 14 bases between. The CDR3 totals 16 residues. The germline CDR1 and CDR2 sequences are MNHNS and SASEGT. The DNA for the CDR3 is TGTGCCAGCAGTGATCATCACAAGCGAGTGAACACTGAAGCTTTCTTT. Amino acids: CASSDHHKRVNTEAFF.

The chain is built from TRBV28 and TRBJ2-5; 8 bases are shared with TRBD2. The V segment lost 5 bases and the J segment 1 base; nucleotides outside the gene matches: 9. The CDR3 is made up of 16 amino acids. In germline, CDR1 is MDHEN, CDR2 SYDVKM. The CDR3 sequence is CASSPPGLAGQETQYF. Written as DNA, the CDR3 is TGTGCCAGCAGTCCCCCCGGGCTAGCGGGCCAAGAGACCCAGTACTTC.

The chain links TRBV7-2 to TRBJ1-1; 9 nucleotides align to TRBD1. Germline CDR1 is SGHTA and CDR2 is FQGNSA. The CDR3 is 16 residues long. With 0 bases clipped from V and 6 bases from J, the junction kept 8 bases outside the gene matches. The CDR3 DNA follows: TGTGCCAGCAGCTTAGCCTCGGGACAGGGTAACCCTGAAGCTTTCTTT. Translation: CASSLASGQGNPEAFF.

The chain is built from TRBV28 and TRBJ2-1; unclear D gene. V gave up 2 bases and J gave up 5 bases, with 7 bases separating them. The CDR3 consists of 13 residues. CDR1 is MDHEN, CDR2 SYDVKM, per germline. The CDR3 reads CASSLGNDNEQFF. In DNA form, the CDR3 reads TGTGCCAGCAGTTTAGGCAATGACAATGAGCAGTTCTTC.

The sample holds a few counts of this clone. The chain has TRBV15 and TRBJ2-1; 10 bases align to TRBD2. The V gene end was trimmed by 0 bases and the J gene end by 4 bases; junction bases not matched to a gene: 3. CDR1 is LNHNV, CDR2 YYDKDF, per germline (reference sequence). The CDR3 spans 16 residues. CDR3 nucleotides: TGTGCCACCAGCAGAGATCCTAGCGGGAGATACAATGAGCAGTTCTTC. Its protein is CATSRDPSGRYNEQFF.

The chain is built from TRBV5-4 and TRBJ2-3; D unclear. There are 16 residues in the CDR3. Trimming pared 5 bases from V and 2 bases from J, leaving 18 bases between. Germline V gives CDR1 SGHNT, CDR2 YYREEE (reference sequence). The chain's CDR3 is CASSTRVQRTTDTQYF. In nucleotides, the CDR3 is TGTGCCAGCAGTACCCGGGTCCAGCGCACCACAGATACGCAGTATTTT. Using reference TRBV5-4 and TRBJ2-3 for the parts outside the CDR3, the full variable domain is ETGVTQSPTHLIKTRGQQVTLRCSSQSGHNTVSWYQQALGQGPQFIFQYYREEENGRGNFPPRFSGLQFPNYSSELNVNALELDDSALYLCASSTRVQRTTDTQYFGPGTRLTVL.

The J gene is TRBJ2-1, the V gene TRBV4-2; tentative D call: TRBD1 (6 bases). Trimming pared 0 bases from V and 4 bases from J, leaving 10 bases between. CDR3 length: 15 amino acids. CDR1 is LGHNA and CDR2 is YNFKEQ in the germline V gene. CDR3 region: CASSQDRGFYNEQFF. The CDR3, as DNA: TGTGCCAGCAGCCAAGACAGGGGTTTTTACAATGAGCAGTTCTTC.

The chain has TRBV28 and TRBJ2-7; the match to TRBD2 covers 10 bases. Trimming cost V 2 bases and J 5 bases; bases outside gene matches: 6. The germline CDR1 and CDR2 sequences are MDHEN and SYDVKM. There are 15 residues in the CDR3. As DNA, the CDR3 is TGTGCCAGCAGTTTAGCCGGGACTAGCGACGACGAGCAGTACTTC. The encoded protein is CASSLAGTSDDEQYF.

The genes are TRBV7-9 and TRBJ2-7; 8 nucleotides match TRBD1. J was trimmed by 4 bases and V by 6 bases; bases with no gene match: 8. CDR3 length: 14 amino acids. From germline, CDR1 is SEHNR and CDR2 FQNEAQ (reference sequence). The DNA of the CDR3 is TGTGCCAGCAGTTCAGGGGGCCCCGGGTACGAGCAGTACTTC. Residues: CASSSGGPGYEQYF. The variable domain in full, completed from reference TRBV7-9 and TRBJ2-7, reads DTGVSQNPRHKITKRGQNVTFRCDPISEHNRLYWYRQTLGQGPEFLTYFQNEAQLEKSRLLSDRFSAERPKGSFSTLEIQRTEQGDSAMYLCASSSGGPGYEQYFGPGTRLTVT.